The 25 T cell receptor beta chains below were found in one sample sequenced in a study of blood T cells in healthy people across ages. PCR was performed a second time for about 7 to 11 cycles using a sample-barcoded 5' primer and a J-beta primer mix. TCRdb called the 5' RACE reads again in MiXCR, with one record for every CDR3 protein. This sample has about 830,000 distinct CDR3 sequences, with 60% to 80% found just once. Material for sequencing was blood. The receptor source for this set is a man aged 30 to 45 in good health.

The chain joins TRBV15 to TRBJ2-5; 7 bases line up with TRBD2. This CDR3 has 17 residues. Germline CDR1 and CDR2: LNHNV and YYDKDF (reference sequence). V trimming: 2 bases; J trimming: 3 bases; junction bases outside the gene matches: 12. Written as DNA, the CDR3 is TGTGCCACCAGCAGACCCGCGGGGAGCGGGATCGAAGAGACCCAGTACTTC. Translation gives CATSRPAGSGIEETQYF.

The chain links TRBV7-2 to TRBJ2-3; the D is unclear. Germline V gives CDR1 SGHTA, CDR2 FQGNSA. The CDR3 loop spans 13 amino acids. V was cut by 8 bases and J by 2 bases, with 11 bases left in between. The CDR3, as DNA: TGTGCCAGCGCCCCGGACCACACAGATACGCAGTATTTT. Its protein is CASAPDHTDTQYF.

The chain links TRBV6-2 or TRBV6-3 to TRBJ2-3, with 10 bases lining up with TRBD2. CDR1 is MNHEY, CDR2 SVGEGT, per germline. CDR3 size: 16 residues. V lost 2 bases to trimming and J lost 2 bases; unmatched junction nucleotides: 4. CDR3 sequence: CASSYERGGPTDTQYF. CDR3 nucleotides: TGTGCCAGCAGTTACGAGCGGGGGGGACCCACAGATACGCAGTATTTT.

The J gene is TRBJ2-7, the V gene TRBV7-9, with D possibly being TRBD1 (5 bases). Germline V gene sequence: CDR1 SEHNR, CDR2 FQNEAQ (reference sequence). The CDR3 is made up of 14 amino acids. With 0 bases removed from V and 4 bases from J, the gap between germline ends came to 10 bases. In DNA form, the CDR3 reads TGTGCCAGCAGCTTAGCGCTCAGGGTTTACGAGCAGTACTTC. Protein sequence: CASSLALRVYEQYF.

The J gene is TRBJ2-4, the V gene TRBV28; tentative D call: TRBD1 (5 bases). The J call may be faulty, since TRBJ2-7 better matches the DNA end. Looked up from germline, CDR1 is MDHEN and CDR2 is SYDVKM. This CDR3 is built from 15 residues. CDR3 amino acids: CASSLSAGWPYEQYF. CDR3 in DNA: TGTGCCAGCAGTTTGTCGGCAGGGTGGCCCTACGAGCAGTACTTC.

The genes are TRBV9 and TRBJ2-6, with TRBD1 matching 9 bases. V shed 2 bases and J 3 bases; nucleotides not matched to a gene: 9. Germline CDR1 and CDR2: SGDLS and YYNGEE. The length of the CDR3 is 18 residues. The CDR3: CASSVPGQGVDGANVLTF. CDR3 DNA sequence: TGTGCCAGCAGCGTCCCGGGACAGGGTGTTGATGGGGCCAACGTCCTGACTTTC. Full variable domain (outside the CDR3, taken from reference TRBV9 and TRBJ2-6): DSGVTQTPKHLITATGQRVTLRCSPRSGDLSVYWYQQSLDQGLQFLIQYYNGEERAKGNILERFSAQQFPDLHSELNLSSLELGDSALYFCASSVPGQGVDGANVLTFGAGSRLTVL.

This clonotype was found a few times. The chain joins TRBV7-2 to TRBJ2-4, with D uncertain. The closer fit of TRBJ2-7 to the DNA end suggests the J call may be wrong. CDR1 and CDR2 (germline): SGHTA, FQGNSA. The CDR3 runs to 11 residues. CDR3 nucleotide sequence: TGTGCCAGCAGCCCCAGGCGCGAGCAGTACTTC. This gives the protein CASSPRREQYF.

The genes are TRBV11-2 and TRBJ2-7, with 13 bases aligning to TRBD2. CDR1 is SGHAT, CDR2 FQNNGV, per germline. CDR3 length: 15 residues. Germline trimming cut 3 bases from V and 7 bases from J; bases unmatched to any gene: 6. The CDR3 protein is CASSFTGTSGTEQYF. The DNA for the CDR3 is TGTGCCAGCAGCTTTACCGGGACTAGCGGGACTGAGCAGTACTTC.

This clonotype occurred a few times. V usage is TRBV20-1 and J usage is TRBJ2-1; no clear D. Germline CDR1 DFQATT, CDR2 SNEGSKA (reference sequence). The CDR3 consists of 17 residues. The ends were cut back, 0 bases at V and 0 bases at J, with 15 bases in the middle. The DNA of the CDR3 is TGCAGTGCTAGAGAAGAGGCCGCAGCCAGCTCCTACAATGAGCAGTTCTTC. Translation gives CSAREEAAASSYNEQFF.

This clonotype was counted ten times or more. The V gene is TRBV3-1, the J gene TRBJ2-3; D is ambiguous. This CDR3 region has 13 residues. V dropped 6 bases and J dropped 5 bases, with 12 bases sitting between them. The V gene's germline CDR1 is LGHDT and CDR2 YNNKEL (reference sequence). The CDR3 protein is CASRQSILDTQYF. In nucleotides, the CDR3 is TGTGCCAGCAGGCAATCAATTTTAGATACGCAGTATTTT.

This chain uses TRBV3-1 with TRBJ1-2; possibly TRBD1 for D (6 bases). Trimming took off 1 base at V and 8 bases at J, with 11 bases between the two ends. CDR1 and CDR2 (germline): LGHDT, YNNKEL (reference sequence). The CDR3 consists of 13 residues. CDR3 in amino acids: CASSQGGASGYTF. In DNA, the CDR3 is TGTGCCAGCAGCCAAGGGGGGGCGTCAGGCTACACCTTC.

The rearrangement uses TRBV7-9 and TRBJ2-3; D may match TRBD1 or TRBD2 (5 bases each). The germline V gene has CDR1 SEHNR and CDR2 FQNEAQ (reference sequence). V was clipped by 2 bases and J by 8 bases, with 14 bases between them. CDR3 size: 14 residues. Written as DNA, the CDR3 is TGTGCCAGCAGCTTAAACGGGGCCGTAGCTACGCAGTATTTT. Encoded protein: CASSLNGAVATQYF.

The rearrangement links TRBV9 to TRBJ1-1; 8 bases match TRBD1. The CDR3 runs to 15 residues. Trimming took 3 bases from V and 4 from J; bases not matched to a gene: 8. From germline, CDR1 is SGDLS and CDR2 YYNGEE. The CDR3 DNA is TGTGCCAGCAGCGGAGACGACAGGGGTGGCACTGAAGCTTTCTTT. Encoded protein: CASSGDDRGGTEAFF.

CDR3 coding DNA: TGCAGTGCCGCCGGGACTAGAACGACCCCGGATACGCAGTATTTT. Translation gives CSAAGTRTTPDTQYF. The chain employs TRBV20-1 and TRBJ2-3, with 8 nucleotides matching TRBD2. CDR3 length equals 15 residues. Germline CDR1 is DFQATT and CDR2 is SNEGSKA (reference sequence). V lost 6 bases to trimming and J lost 6 bases; unmatched junction nucleotides: 14.

This clonotype was detected many times. The chain couples TRBV7-9 to TRBJ2-7, with 7 bases matching TRBD2. The junction had 15 bases not matched to a gene; V was cut back by 2 bases and J by 5 bases. The CDR3 sequence is 17 residues long. The germline gives CDR1 SEHNR, CDR2 FQNEAQ (reference sequence). Here the CDR3 DNA reads TGTGCCAGCAGCTTACTCGGCTCGGGGGGAGATATCGACGAGCAGTACTTC. Residues: CASSLLGSGGDIDEQYF.

The chain has TRBV14 and TRBJ2-7; TRBD2 aligns across 9 bases. The V segment lost 3 bases and the J segment 5 bases; nucleotides outside the gene matches: 2. The CDR3 length is 13 residues. Per the germline V gene, CDR1 is SGHDN and CDR2 is FVKESK. CDR3 protein: CASSQGLANEQYF. CDR3 DNA sequence: TGTGCCAGCAGCCAGGGACTAGCCAACGAGCAGTACTTC.

A note on this clonotype: This clone may be a read error of a much larger clone one base away. This chain links TRBV6-6 with TRBJ1-1; TRBD1 matches 9 bases. Germline V gene lookup returns CDR1 MNHNY and CDR2 SVGAGI (reference sequence). This CDR3 comprises 16 residues. Trimming cost V 5 bases and J 4 bases; bases outside gene matches: 11. The CDR3 DNA reads TGTGCCAGCAGTCCCCGACAGGGGGGATCGAGCACTGAAGCTTTCTTT. Protein sequence: CASSPRQGGSSTEAFF.

V gene TRBV12-3 or TRBV12-4 combines with J gene TRBJ2-7, with 12 bases aligning to TRBD1. V shed 6 bases, J shed 2 bases, and the junction held 11 bases outside the gene matches. The CDR3 spans 17 residues. This chain's CDR3 is CASSYRTGTGGTYEQYF. CDR3 coding DNA: TGTGCCAGCAGCTACAGGACCGGGACAGGGGGCACCTACGAGCAGTACTTC.

This clonotype was seen only once. The chain combines TRBV6-2 or TRBV6-3 with TRBJ1-2; D is undetermined. Per germline, CDR1 MNHEY and CDR2 SVGEGT. The CDR3 contains 14 residues. V gave up 4 bases and J gave up 4 bases, with 13 bases separating them. CDR3: CASSSRMELYGYTF. CDR3 sequence (DNA): TGTGCCAGCAGTTCGCGAATGGAACTCTATGGCTACACCTTC.

The gene calls are TRBV12-3 or TRBV12-4 and TRBJ2-2; TRBD2 matches 7 bases. The CDR3 covers 16 residues. With 6 bases clipped from V and 4 bases from J, the junction kept 11 bases outside the gene matches. The CDR3: CASSPGGAGFTGELFF. DNA of the CDR3: TGTGCCAGCAGCCCCGGGGGAGCGGGGTTCACCGGGGAGCTGTTTTTT.

The J gene is TRBJ2-1, the V gene TRBV20-1; D might be TRBD2 (7 bases). V lost 3 bases and J 3 bases, leaving 12 bases between the germline ends. CDR1 and CDR2 from the germline V gene are DFQATT and SNEGSKA (reference sequence). The CDR3 consists of 14 residues. The CDR3 spells CSARGGRHYNEQFF. CDR3 sequence (DNA): TGCAGTGCTAGGGGGGGGCGACACTACAATGAGCAGTTCTTC.

The chain joins TRBV14 to TRBJ2-3; 7 bases fit TRBD2. Germline V CDR1 and CDR2: SGHDN, FVKESK. The J segment lost 2 bases and the V segment lost 2 bases, leaving 4 bases of the junction unmatched. This CDR3 comprises 15 residues. CDR3 DNA sequence: TGTGCCAGCAGCCAACACGGGGGGAACACAGATACGCAGTATTTT. This encodes CASSQHGGNTDTQYF.

V gene TRBV20-1 combines with J gene TRBJ2-7; 7 nucleotides line up with TRBD1. The J segment lost 4 bases and the V segment lost 1 base, leaving 7 bases of the junction unmatched. The CDR3 is 14 residues long. Germline-derived CDR1 and CDR2 are DFQATT and SNEGSKA (reference sequence). The CDR3 DNA follows: TGCAGTGCTAGAGCAACCGGGACAGAGTACGAGCAGTACTTC. Translated: CSARATGTEYEQYF.

The V gene is TRBV2, the J gene TRBJ1-2; 7 bases fit TRBD1. J gave up 1 base and V 6 bases, and 5 bases lay outside the gene matches. The CDR3 totals 14 residues. Germline V gives CDR1 SNHLY, CDR2 FYNNEI. CDR3 DNA: TGTGCCAGCAGAGCGGGACAGTTTAACTATGGCTACACCTTC. This encodes CASRAGQFNYGYTF.

This clonotype turned up a few times. The chain joins TRBV29-1 to TRBJ2-3; perhaps D is TRBD1 or TRBD2 (7 bases each). Trimming shortened V by 6 bases and J by 2 bases, and 15 bases separated the two germline ends. This CDR3 spans 14 amino acids. From germline, CDR1 is SQVTM and CDR2 ANQGSEA. CDR3 sequence (DNA): TGCAGCGTCGCGGGGGACAGAGACACAGATACGCAGTATTTT. Encoded protein: CSVAGDRDTDTQYF.